Given below is one TCR beta chain in context. The sample is drawn from a study of PD-1 blockade in classical Hodgkin lymphoma. The time point here: cycle 4 day 1 (C4D1), after 5 to 7 weeks of nivolumab. Relapse after autologous stem cell transplantation occurred in every patient, and brentuximab vedotin exposure varied. Responses achieved at best were complete response, partial response or progressive disease. Assay: immunoSEQ multiplex PCR; the TCRdb copy retains only in-frame clones and omits some. The sample lists about 49,000 clones; roughly 90% were seen once. The receptor was isolated from a human donor with classical Hodgkin lymphoma. The specimen was peripheral blood mononuclear cells (PBMCs), collected before the fourth cycle of nivolumab.

This CDR3 is CASRGRTSGLGEQYF. CDR3 bases: TGTGCCAGCAGGGGGCGGACTAGCGGATTGGGGGAGCAGTACTTC. The chain employs TRBV6-5 and TRBJ2-7, with TRBD2 identical over 10 bases. The V and J ends lost 6 bases and 7 bases, in that order; junction bases with no gene match: 12. Germline V gives CDR1 MNHEY, CDR2 SVGAGI. CDR3 length equals 15 residues.